The sequence of this T cell receptor (beta chain) was determined in a study of blood T cell repertoires in COVID-19. Study-wide background: COVID-19 samples from acute and convalescent phases originated in the United States, Italy and Spain. T cells, B-cell-depleted T cells, or PBMCs provided the cDNA or gDNA that served as material.

The CDR3 consists of 13 residues. The germline gives CDR1 MNHEY, CDR2 SMNVEV (reference sequence). The germline V and J ends were trimmed by 2 bases and 5 bases, with 10 bases remaining between them. Per the study methods: For nucleated cells, counts were estimated from reference gene primer amplification. Data came from immunoSEQ multiplex PCR; TCRdb stores just in-frame clones and leaves some out. The V and J calls and the clone size are those of that table, but D and trimming were determined from the DNA. The data show some 56,000 clones, with approximately 80% seen just once and roughly 6.7% held by the top ten.

The sample consisted of peripheral blood. This TCR was recovered from a man aged 60 to 75 with acute or convalescent COVID-19. The chain combines TRBV27 with TRBJ2-7, with D unresolved. The CDR3 DNA reads as TGTGCCAGCAGTTTACGGCAGGTTCACGAGCAGTACTTC. It yields the protein CASSLRQVHEQYF.